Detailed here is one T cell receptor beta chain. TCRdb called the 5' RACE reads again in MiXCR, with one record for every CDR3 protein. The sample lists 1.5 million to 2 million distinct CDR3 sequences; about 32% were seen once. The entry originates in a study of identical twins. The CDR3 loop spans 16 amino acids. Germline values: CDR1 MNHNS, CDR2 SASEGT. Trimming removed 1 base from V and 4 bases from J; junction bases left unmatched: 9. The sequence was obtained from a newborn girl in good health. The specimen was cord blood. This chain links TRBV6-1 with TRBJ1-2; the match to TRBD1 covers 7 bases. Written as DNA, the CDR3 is TGTGCCAGCAGTGAAGATGGGAAAGGGGGCATCTATGGCTACACCTTC. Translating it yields CASSEDGKGGIYGYTF.